This TCR beta chain stems from a study of blood T cell repertoires in COVID-19. On the study more broadly: Researchers got acute and convalescent COVID-19 samples from the United States, Italy and Spain. T cells, B-cell-depleted T cells, or PBMCs provided the cDNA or gDNA that served as material.

CDR3 size: 15 residues. Trimming shortened V by 0 bases and J by 2 bases, and 11 bases separated the two germline ends. The V gene's germline CDR1 is MGHRA and CDR2 YSYEKL. Clones were read by immunoSEQ multiplex PCR, and TCRdb kept only the in-frame ones, dropping some. The data show about 200,000 clones, over 80% seen once. The gene calls are TRBV4-1 and TRBJ2-7, with D possibly matching TRBD1 (5 bases). The receptor was derived from a human donor in a cohort sampled during active COVID-19. The material sequenced was peripheral blood. CDR3 protein: CASSQEGQGTYEQYF. Here the CDR3 DNA reads TGCGCCAGCAGCCAAGAAGGCCAGGGAACCTACGAGCAGTACTTC.